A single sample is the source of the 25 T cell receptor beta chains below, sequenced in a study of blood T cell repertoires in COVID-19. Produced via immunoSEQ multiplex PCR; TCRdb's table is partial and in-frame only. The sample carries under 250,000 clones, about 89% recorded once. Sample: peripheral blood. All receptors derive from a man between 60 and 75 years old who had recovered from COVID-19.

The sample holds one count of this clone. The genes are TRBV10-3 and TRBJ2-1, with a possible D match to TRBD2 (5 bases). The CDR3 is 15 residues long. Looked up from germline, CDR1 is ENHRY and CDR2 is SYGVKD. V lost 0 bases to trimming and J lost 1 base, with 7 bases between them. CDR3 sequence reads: CAISESRGSYNEQFF. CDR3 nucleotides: TGTGCCATCAGTGAGTCCCGGGGATCCTACAATGAGCAGTTCTTC.

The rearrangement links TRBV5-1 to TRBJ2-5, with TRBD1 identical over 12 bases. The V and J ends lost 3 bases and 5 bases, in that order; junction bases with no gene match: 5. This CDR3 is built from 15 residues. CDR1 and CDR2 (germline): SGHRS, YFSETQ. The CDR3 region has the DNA TGCGCCAGCAGCTCTCCGGGACAGGGGGCTGAGACCCAGTACTTC. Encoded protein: CASSSPGQGAETQYF.

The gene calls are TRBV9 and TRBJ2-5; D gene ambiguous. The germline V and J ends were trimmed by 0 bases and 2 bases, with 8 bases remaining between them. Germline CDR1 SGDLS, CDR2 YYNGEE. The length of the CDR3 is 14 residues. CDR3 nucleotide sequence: TGTGCCAGCAGCGTAGATGAACTACAAGAGACCCAGTACTTC. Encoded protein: CASSVDELQETQYF.

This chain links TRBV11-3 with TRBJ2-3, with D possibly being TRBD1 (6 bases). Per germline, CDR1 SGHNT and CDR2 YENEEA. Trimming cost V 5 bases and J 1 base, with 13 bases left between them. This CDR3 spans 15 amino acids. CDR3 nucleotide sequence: TGTGCCAGCAGCCACAGGGTCGGGGGCACAGATACGCAGTATTTT. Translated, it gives CASSHRVGGTDTQYF.

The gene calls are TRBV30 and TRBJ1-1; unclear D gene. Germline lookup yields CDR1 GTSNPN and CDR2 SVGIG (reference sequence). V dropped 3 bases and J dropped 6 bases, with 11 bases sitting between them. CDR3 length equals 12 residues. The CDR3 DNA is TGTGCCTGGAGCACGAGTCGCCCTGAAGCTTTCTTT. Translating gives CAWSTSRPEAFF.

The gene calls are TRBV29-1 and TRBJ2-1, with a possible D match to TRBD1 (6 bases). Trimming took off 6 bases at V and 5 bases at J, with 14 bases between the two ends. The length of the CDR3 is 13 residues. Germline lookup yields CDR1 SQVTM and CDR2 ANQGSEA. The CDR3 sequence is CSVSDRPDNEQFF. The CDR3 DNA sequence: TGCAGCGTCTCTGACAGGCCAGACAATGAGCAGTTCTTC.

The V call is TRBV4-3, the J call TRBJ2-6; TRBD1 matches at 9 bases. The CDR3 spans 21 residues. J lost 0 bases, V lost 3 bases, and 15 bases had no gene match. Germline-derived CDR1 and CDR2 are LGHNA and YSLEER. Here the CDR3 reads CASSQDLGTGFSPSGANVLTF. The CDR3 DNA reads TGCGCCAGCAGCCAGGACCTGGGGACAGGGTTTAGTCCCTCTGGGGCCAACGTCCTGACTTTC.

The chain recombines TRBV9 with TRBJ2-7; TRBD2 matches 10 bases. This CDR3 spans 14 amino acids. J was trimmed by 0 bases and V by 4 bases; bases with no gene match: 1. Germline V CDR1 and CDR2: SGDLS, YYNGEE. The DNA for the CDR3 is TGTGCCAGCAGCCCTAGCGGGAGCTCCTACGAGCAGTACTTC. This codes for CASSPSGSSYEQYF.

The CDR3: CASSEGMRTGGSQPQHF. CDR3 DNA: TGTGCCAGCAGTGAAGGGATGAGGACAGGGGGAAGTCAGCCCCAGCATTTT. The chain recombines TRBV2 with TRBJ1-5; 10 positions match TRBD1. The germline gives CDR1 SNHLY, CDR2 FYNNEI. V lost 1 base and J lost 6; bases outside the gene matches: 9. CDR3 size: 17 residues.

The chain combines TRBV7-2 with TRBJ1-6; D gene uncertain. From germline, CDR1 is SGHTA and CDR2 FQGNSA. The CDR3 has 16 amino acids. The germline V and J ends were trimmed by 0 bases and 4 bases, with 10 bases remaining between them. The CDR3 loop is CASSLAPQSYNSPLHF. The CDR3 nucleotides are TGTGCCAGCAGCTTAGCTCCCCAGTCATATAATTCACCCCTCCACTTT.

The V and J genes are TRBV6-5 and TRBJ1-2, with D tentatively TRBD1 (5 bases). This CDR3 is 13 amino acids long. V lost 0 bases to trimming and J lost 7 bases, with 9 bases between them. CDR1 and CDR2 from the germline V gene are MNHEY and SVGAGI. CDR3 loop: CASSYSQGSGYTF. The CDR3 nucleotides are TGTGCCAGCAGTTACTCGCAGGGTAGTGGCTACACCTTC.

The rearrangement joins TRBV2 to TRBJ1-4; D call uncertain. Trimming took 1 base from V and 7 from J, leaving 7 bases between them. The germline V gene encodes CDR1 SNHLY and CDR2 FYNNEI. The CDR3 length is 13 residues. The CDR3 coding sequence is TGTGCCAGCAGTGAAGTTCGGTCTGAAAAACTGTTTTTT. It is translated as CASSEVRSEKLFF. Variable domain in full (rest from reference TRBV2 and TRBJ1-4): EPEVTQTPSHQVTQMGQEVILRCVPISNHLYFYWYRQILGQKVEFLVSFYNNEISEKSEIFDDQFSVERPDGSNFTLKIRSTKLEDSAMYFCASSEVRSEKLFFGSGTQLSVL.

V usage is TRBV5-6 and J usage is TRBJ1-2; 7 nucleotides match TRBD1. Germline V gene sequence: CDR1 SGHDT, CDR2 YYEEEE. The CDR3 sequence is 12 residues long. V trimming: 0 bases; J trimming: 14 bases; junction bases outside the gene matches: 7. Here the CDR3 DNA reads TGTGCCAGCAGCTTGGGGACAGGCACTGGGACCTTC. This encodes CASSLGTGTGTF.

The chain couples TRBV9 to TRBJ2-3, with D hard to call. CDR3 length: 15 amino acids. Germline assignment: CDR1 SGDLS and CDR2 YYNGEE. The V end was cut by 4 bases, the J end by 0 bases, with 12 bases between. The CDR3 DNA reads TGTGCCAGCAGCTTCTCATGGGCCAGCACAGATACGCAGTATTTT. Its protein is CASSFSWASTDTQYF.

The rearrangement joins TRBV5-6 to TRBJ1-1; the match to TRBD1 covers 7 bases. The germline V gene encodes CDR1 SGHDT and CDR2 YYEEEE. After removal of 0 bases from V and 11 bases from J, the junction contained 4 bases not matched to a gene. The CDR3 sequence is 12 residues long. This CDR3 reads CASSLGQGGAFF. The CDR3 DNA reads TGTGCCAGCAGCTTGGGACAGGGCGGCGCTTTCTTT. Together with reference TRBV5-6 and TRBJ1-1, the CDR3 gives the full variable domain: DAGVTQSPTHLIKTRGQQVTLRCSPKSGHDTVSWYQQALGQGPQFIFQYYEEEERQRGNFPDRFSGHQFPNYSSELNVNALLLGDSALYLCASSLGQGGAFFGQGTRLTVV.

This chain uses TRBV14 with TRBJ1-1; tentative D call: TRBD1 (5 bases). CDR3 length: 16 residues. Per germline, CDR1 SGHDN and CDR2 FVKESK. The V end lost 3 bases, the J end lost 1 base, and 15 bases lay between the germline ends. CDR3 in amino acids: CASSHGFGHANTEAFF. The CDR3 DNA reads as TGTGCCAGCAGCCACGGGTTCGGACACGCGAACACTGAAGCTTTCTTT.

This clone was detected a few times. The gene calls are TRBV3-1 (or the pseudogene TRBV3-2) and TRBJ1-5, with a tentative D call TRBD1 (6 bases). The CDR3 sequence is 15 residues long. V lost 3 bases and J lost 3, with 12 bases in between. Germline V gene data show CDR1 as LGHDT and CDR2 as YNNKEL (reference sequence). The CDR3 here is CASSQLDRPNQPQHF. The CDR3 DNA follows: TGTGCCAGCAGCCAGCTGGACAGACCCAATCAGCCCCAGCATTTT.

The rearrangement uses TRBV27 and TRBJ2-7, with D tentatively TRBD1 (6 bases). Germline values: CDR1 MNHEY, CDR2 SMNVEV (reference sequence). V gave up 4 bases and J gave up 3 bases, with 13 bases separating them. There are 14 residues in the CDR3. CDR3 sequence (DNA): TGTGCCAGCAGTTCCCTCCAGGGGAGCTACGAGCAGTACTTC. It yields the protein CASSSLQGSYEQYF.

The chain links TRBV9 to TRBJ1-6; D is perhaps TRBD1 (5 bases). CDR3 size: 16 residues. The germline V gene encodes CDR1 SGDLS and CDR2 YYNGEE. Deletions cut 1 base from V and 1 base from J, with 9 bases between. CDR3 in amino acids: CASSVQGVSYNSPLHF. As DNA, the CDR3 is TGTGCCAGCAGCGTACAGGGTGTTTCCTATAATTCACCCCTCCACTTT. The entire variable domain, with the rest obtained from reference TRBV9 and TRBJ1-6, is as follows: DSGVTQTPKHLITATGQRVTLRCSPRSGDLSVYWYQQSLDQGLQFLIQYYNGEERAKGNILERFSAQQFPDLHSELNLSSLELGDSALYFCASSVQGVSYNSPLHFGNGTRLTVT.

CDR3 sequence (DNA): TGTGCCAGCTGGGGGGGGCTGTATAGCAATCAGCCCCAGCATTTT. Translating gives CASWGGLYSNQPQHF. The chain has TRBV6-1 and TRBJ1-5; tentatively, D is TRBD1 (6 bases). V lost 8 bases and J 0 bases, leaving 14 bases between the germline ends. Germline-derived CDR1 and CDR2 are MNHNS and SASEGT. CDR3 length: 15 residues.

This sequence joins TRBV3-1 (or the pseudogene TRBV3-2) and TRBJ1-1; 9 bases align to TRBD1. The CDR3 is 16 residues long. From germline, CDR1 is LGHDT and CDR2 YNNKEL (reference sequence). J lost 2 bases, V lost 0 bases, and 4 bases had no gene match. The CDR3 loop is CASSQEPGQGNTEAFF. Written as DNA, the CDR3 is TGTGCCAGCAGCCAAGAACCGGGACAGGGCAACACTGAAGCTTTCTTT.

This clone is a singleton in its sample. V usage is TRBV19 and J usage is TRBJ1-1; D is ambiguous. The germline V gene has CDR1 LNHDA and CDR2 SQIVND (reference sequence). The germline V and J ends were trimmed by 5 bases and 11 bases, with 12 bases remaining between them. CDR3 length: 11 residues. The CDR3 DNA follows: TGTGCCAGTAGTGCGGTGAGGGAGGCTTTCTTT. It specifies CASSAVREAFF.

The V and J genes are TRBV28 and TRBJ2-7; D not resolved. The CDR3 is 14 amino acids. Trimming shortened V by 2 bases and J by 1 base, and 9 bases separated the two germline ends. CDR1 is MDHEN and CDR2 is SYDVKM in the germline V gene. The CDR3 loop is CASSLPFGSYEQYF. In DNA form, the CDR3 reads TGTGCCAGCAGTTTACCATTCGGGTCCTACGAGCAGTACTTC.

The CDR3 nucleotides read TGCGCCAGCAGCAAGGGACTAGACGGAGCCGGGGAGCTGTTTTTT. Protein sequence: CASSKGLDGAGELFF. The V gene is TRBV5-1, the J gene TRBJ2-2; the match to TRBD2 covers 8 bases. V dropped 4 bases and J dropped 6; count of bases not matched to a gene: 8. The CDR3 spans 15 residues. The germline gives CDR1 SGHRS, CDR2 YFSETQ.

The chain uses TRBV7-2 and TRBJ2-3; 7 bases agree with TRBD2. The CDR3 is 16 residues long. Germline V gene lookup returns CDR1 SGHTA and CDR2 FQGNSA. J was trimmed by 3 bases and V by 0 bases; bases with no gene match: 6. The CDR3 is CASSLAGGPITDTQYF. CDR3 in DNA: TGTGCCAGCAGCTTAGCGGGAGGGCCCATTACAGATACGCAGTATTTT. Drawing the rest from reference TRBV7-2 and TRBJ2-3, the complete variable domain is GAGVSQSPSNKVTEKGKDVELRCDPISGHTALYWYRQSLGQGLEFLIYFQGNSAPDKSGLPSDRFSAERTGGSVSTLTIQRTQQEDSAVYLCASSLAGGPITDTQYFGPGTRLTVL.